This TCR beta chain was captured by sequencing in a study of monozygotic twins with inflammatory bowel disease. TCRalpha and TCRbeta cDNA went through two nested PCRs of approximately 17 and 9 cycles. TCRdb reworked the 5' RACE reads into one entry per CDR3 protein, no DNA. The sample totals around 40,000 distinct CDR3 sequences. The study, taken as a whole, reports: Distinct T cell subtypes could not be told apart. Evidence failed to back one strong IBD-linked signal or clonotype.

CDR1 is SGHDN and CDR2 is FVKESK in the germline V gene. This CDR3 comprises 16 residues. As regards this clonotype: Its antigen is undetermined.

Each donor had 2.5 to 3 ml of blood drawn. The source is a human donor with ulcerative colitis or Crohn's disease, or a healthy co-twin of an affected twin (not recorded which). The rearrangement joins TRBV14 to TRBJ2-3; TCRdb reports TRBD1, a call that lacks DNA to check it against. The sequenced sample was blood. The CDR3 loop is CASSQIPGGIADTQYF.